One and the same sample provided the 25 T cell receptor beta chains below, sequenced in a study of T cell repertoires in cytomegalovirus infection. TCRdb analysed the reads with MiXCR anew, one entry per CDR3 protein. The repertoire holds over 250,000 distinct CDR3 sequences, 25% seen once, with about 15% in the top ten. The source material was PBMCs. These receptors originate from a human donor in good health (CMV status not recorded). Some clones in this sample may be carry-over from other donors' samples.

The CDR3 DNA is TGTGCCAGCAGCACCTTAACAGGGGAGACCCAGTACTTC. Amino acids: CASSTLTGETQYF. V gene TRBV11-3 combines with J gene TRBJ2-5, with D perhaps TRBD1 (6 bases). The ends were cut back, 5 bases at V and 5 bases at J, with 12 bases in the middle. There are 13 residues in the CDR3. Per the germline V gene, CDR1 is SGHNT and CDR2 is YENEEA.

This clonotype was detected ten times or more. This chain joins TRBV7-2 and TRBJ1-1; D gene uncertain. Trimming took 1 base from V and 6 from J, leaving 6 bases between them. From germline, CDR1 is SGHTA and CDR2 FQGNSA. CDR3 length: 12 amino acids. This chain's CDR3 is CASSLVASEAFF. In nucleotides, the CDR3 is TGTGCCAGCAGCTTAGTAGCCTCTGAAGCTTTCTTT.

This clonotype was detected only a few times. The CDR3 is CATSSHGQATGNTIYF. The CDR3 bases are TGTGCCACCAGTTCCCATGGGCAGGCAACTGGAAACACCATATATTTT. This chain joins TRBV24-1 and TRBJ1-3; D is ambiguous. Trimming cost V 6 bases and J 2 bases, with 16 bases left between them. This CDR3 is built from 16 residues. Per germline, CDR1 KGHDR and CDR2 SFDVKD.

The J gene is TRBJ2-7, the V gene TRBV28; D possibly corresponds to TRBD2 (6 bases). V lost 3 bases and J lost 2, with 14 bases in between. The CDR3 is made up of 15 amino acids. Germline V gives CDR1 MDHEN, CDR2 SYDVKM. CDR3 region: CASSLEGYNPYEQYF. The CDR3 bases are TGTGCCAGCAGTTTGGAGGGCTACAACCCCTACGAGCAGTACTTC. The variable domain in full, with the rest retrieved from reference TRBV28 and TRBJ2-7, is DVKVTQSSRYLVKRTGEKVFLECVQDMDHENMFWYRQDPGLGLRLIYFSYDVKMKEKGDIPEGYSVSREKKERFSLILESASTNQTSMYLCASSLEGYNPYEQYFGPGTRLTVT.

This clonotype was observed at least ten times. This sequence joins TRBV7-6 and TRBJ2-5, with D maybe TRBD2 (5 bases). The length of the CDR3 is 15 residues. Trimming cost V 5 bases and J 3 bases, with 16 bases left between them. In germline, CDR1 is SGHVS, CDR2 FNYEAQ. CDR3 region: CASSPTTAVKETQYF. The CDR3 DNA follows: TGTGCCAGCAGCCCTACTACAGCGGTAAAAGAGACCCAGTACTTC.

This clonotype was seen a single time. The chain combines TRBV3-1 with TRBJ2-1, with D perhaps TRBD1 (5 bases). V was cut by 2 bases and J by 3 bases, with 14 bases left in between. CDR3 length: 16 amino acids. Germline V CDR1 and CDR2: LGHDT, YNNKEL (reference sequence). The CDR3 bases are TGTGCCAGCAGCCAATTTTCAGGGAAGGACTACAATGAGCAGTTCTTC. This sequence encodes CASSQFSGKDYNEQFF.

CDR3 sequence: CASSAWTSGFRTDTQYF. CDR3 bases: TGTGCCAGCAGTGCGTGGACTAGCGGGTTTCGCACAGATACGCAGTATTTT. The chain couples TRBV28 to TRBJ2-3; 11 bases match TRBD2. The CDR3 contains 17 residues. Germline V gene data show CDR1 as MDHEN and CDR2 as SYDVKM. V lost 5 bases to trimming and J lost 1 base; unmatched junction nucleotides: 8. The full variable domain, in which reference TRBV28 and TRBJ2-3 provide the parts outside the CDR3, is DVKVTQSSRYLVKRTGEKVFLECVQDMDHENMFWYRQDPGLGLRLIYFSYDVKMKEKGDIPEGYSVSREKKERFSLILESASTNQTSMYLCASSAWTSGFRTDTQYFGPGTRLTVL.

This clonotype was counted ten times or more. The genes are TRBV7-8 and TRBJ2-7; D is uncertain. Germline V CDR1 and CDR2: SGHVS, FQNEAQ. The CDR3 has 14 amino acids. V lost 4 bases, J lost 3 bases, and 13 bases lay in between. The CDR3 coding sequence is TGTGCCAGCAGCTCGAGTGGGGTAGGCTACGAGCAGTACTTC. Amino acids: CASSSSGVGYEQYF.

This clonotype was found a few times. The V call is TRBV7-6, the J call TRBJ2-2; D gene unclear. CDR1 is SGHVS, CDR2 FNYEAQ, per germline. Trimming stripped 4 bases from V and 5 bases from J, with 8 bases between. The CDR3 is 13 residues long. Here the CDR3 DNA reads TGTGCCAGCAGCTCGACACGAACCGGGGAGCTGTTTTTT. Protein sequence: CASSSTRTGELFF.

In this sample, this clonotype turned up many times. The chain carries TRBV7-9 and TRBJ2-7; perhaps TRBD2 as D (6 bases). V lost 11 bases to trimming and J lost 0 bases, with 11 bases between them. CDR1 and CDR2 from the germline V gene are SEHNR and FQNEAQ (reference sequence). The CDR3 runs 12 residues. The CDR3 DNA follows: TGTGCCTCGGGGGACGGCTCCTACGAGCAGTACTTC. Amino acids: CASGDGSYEQYF. The full variable domain, with the rest looked up from reference TRBV7-9 and TRBJ2-7, is DTGVSQNPRHKITKRGQNVTFRCDPISEHNRLYWYRQTLGQGPEFLTYFQNEAQLEKSRLLSDRFSAERPKGSFSTLEIQRTEQGDSAMYLCASGDGSYEQYFGPGTRLTVT.

The V gene is TRBV14, the J gene TRBJ2-5; tentatively, D is TRBD2 (6 bases). CDR1 and CDR2 from the germline V gene are SGHDN and FVKESK. V gave up 0 bases and J gave up 7 bases, with 15 bases separating them. The CDR3 contains 15 residues. The CDR3 coding sequence is TGTGCCAGCAGCCAAGATCTGCCCCGAGCGGGGACCCAGTACTTC. Its protein product is CASSQDLPRAGTQYF.

This clonotype occurred a few times. The CDR3 DNA reads TGTGCCAGCGGACGGGGACTGAAGTACTCTGGGGCCAACGTCCTGACTTTC. Amino acid sequence: CASGRGLKYSGANVLTF. This chain links TRBV2 with TRBJ2-6; the D gene is possibly TRBD2 (6 bases). From germline, CDR1 is SNHLY and CDR2 FYNNEI. The ends were cut back, 8 bases at V and 0 bases at J, with 17 bases in the middle. CDR3 length: 17 amino acids.

The chain recombines TRBV5-1 with TRBJ2-7; D unclear. CDR1 and CDR2 (germline): SGHRS, YFSETQ. V dropped 0 bases and J dropped 0 bases, with 7 bases sitting between them. The CDR3 totals 14 residues. The CDR3 DNA follows: TGCGCCAGCAGCTTGGCCAAGGCCTCCTACGAGCAGTACTTC. It specifies CASSLAKASYEQYF.

This chain joins TRBV5-6 and TRBJ2-5, with 7 bases matching TRBD1. The CDR3 runs 15 residues. CDR1 SGHDT and CDR2 YYEEEE come from the germline V gene. V gave up 3 bases and J gave up 5 bases; unmatched junction bases: 10. The CDR3 nucleotides read TGTGCCAGCAGCTACGGCGACAGGGTAGACGAGACCCAGTACTTC. Translated, it gives CASSYGDRVDETQYF.

The chain combines TRBV5-1 with TRBJ2-7; 9 nucleotides align to TRBD2. V was pared by 1 base and J by 7 bases, with 9 bases of the junction left unmatched. The CDR3 is 15 residues long. The germline V gene encodes CDR1 SGHRS and CDR2 YFSETQ. The CDR3: CASSLIVAGAKEQYF. DNA of the CDR3: TGCGCCAGCAGCTTGATCGTAGCGGGAGCTAAAGAGCAGTACTTC.

This clonotype was detected only a few times. This chain uses TRBV12-3 or TRBV12-4 with TRBJ2-7, with unresolved D. V dropped 2 bases and J dropped 7 bases, with 9 bases sitting between them. The CDR3 spans 12 residues. CDR3 sequence reads: CASSLWPGEQYF. The CDR3 nucleotides read TGTGCCAGCAGTTTATGGCCCGGGGAGCAGTACTTC.

The sample holds many counts of this clonotype. The gene calls are TRBV7-2 and TRBJ2-2, with D hard to call. Germline V gene data show CDR1 as SGHTA and CDR2 as FQGNSA. The V gene lost 5 bases and the J gene lost 5 bases, with 15 bases spanning the gap. The CDR3 totals 15 residues. The CDR3 loop is CASSPSLGYTGELFF. The CDR3 coding sequence is TGTGCCAGCAGCCCCTCTTTGGGCTATACCGGGGAGCTGTTTTTT. Drawing the rest from reference TRBV7-2 and TRBJ2-2, the complete variable domain is GAGVSQSPSNKVTEKGKDVELRCDPISGHTALYWYRQSLGQGLEFLIYFQGNSAPDKSGLPSDRFSAERTGGSVSTLTIQRTQQEDSAVYLCASSPSLGYTGELFFGEGSRLTVL.

Note on this clonotype: Relative to the germline gene, one junction end is altered; a read error may explain this. The chain is built from TRBV19 and TRBJ2-3; D possibly corresponds to TRBD1 (6 bases). The CDR3 runs 16 residues. The germline V gene has CDR1 LNHDA and CDR2 SQIVND (reference sequence). CDR3 DNA: TGTGCCAGTAGAGACCACAGGGTTGAAGGCACAGATATGCAGTATTTT. Residues: CASRDHRVEGTDMQYF.

This chain connects TRBV6-2 or TRBV6-3 to TRBJ2-1; D might be TRBD1 (5 bases). The CDR3 has 14 residues. V was clipped by 2 bases and J by 4 bases, with 9 bases between them. In germline, CDR1 is MNHEY, CDR2 SVGEGT. CDR3 DNA sequence: TGTGCCAGCAGTTACGCACAGGCTTACAATGAGCAGTTCTTC. Translated: CASSYAQAYNEQFF.

This clonotype was detected many times. This chain connects TRBV7-2 to TRBJ2-1; TRBD1 aligns across 8 bases. CDR1 and CDR2 (germline): SGHTA, FQGNSA. The CDR3 length is 18 residues. J was trimmed by 0 bases and V by 6 bases; bases with no gene match: 13. The CDR3: CASSWTGSRISSYNEQFF. The CDR3 DNA reads as TGTGCCAGCAGTTGGACAGGGTCCCGAATCAGCTCCTACAATGAGCAGTTCTTC.

The genes are TRBV5-4 and TRBJ1-2; the D is unclear. Between the trimmed V and J ends, which lost 3 bases and 8 bases, there was a span of 14 bases. The length of the CDR3 is 13 residues. CDR1 SGHNT and CDR2 YYREEE come from the germline V gene (reference sequence). The CDR3 region is CASSSGRWRGYTF. DNA of the CDR3: TGTGCCAGCAGCTCTGGACGGTGGCGGGGCTACACCTTC.

The genes are TRBV11-2 and TRBJ2-7, with D maybe TRBD1 (6 bases). Trimming removed 5 bases from V and 0 bases from J, with 23 bases in between. Germline CDR1 and CDR2: SGHAT and FQNNGV. The CDR3 is 18 amino acids. Here the CDR3 DNA reads TGTGCCAGCAGCCTAACACCGGGGCAGGGGTCCGTCTCCTACGAGCAGTACTTC. It encodes CASSLTPGQGSVSYEQYF.

This clonotype has at least ten counts. The chain couples TRBV7-3 to TRBJ2-7; D may be TRBD1 (5 bases). There are 13 residues in the CDR3. The V end lost 4 bases, the J end lost 6 bases, and 13 bases lay between the germline ends. The germline V gene has CDR1 SGHTA and CDR2 FQGTGA. This chain's CDR3 is CASSSRGQPEQYF. The CDR3 DNA reads TGTGCCAGCAGCTCCAGAGGACAACCCGAGCAGTACTTC.

This chain links TRBV2 with TRBJ1-1; D uncertain. This CDR3 spans 11 amino acids. CDR1 and CDR2 (germline): SNHLY, FYNNEI. Trimming cost V 4 bases and J 7 bases, with 7 bases left between them. In nucleotides, the CDR3 is TGTGCCAGCAGTGTAAGCGGTGAAGCTTTCTTT. Protein product: CASSVSGEAFF. The variable domain in full, completed from reference TRBV2 and TRBJ1-1, reads EPEVTQTPSHQVTQMGQEVILRCVPISNHLYFYWYRQILGQKVEFLVSFYNNEISEKSEIFDDQFSVERPDGSNFTLKIRSTKLEDSAMYFCASSVSGEAFFGQGTRLTVV.

This clonotype was recorded many times. The chain recombines TRBV7-2 with TRBJ2-7; TRBD2 agrees at 7 bases. The junction had 8 bases not matched to a gene; V was cut back by 7 bases and J by 2 bases. The CDR3 totals 14 residues. Germline loops: CDR1 SGHTA, CDR2 FQGNSA. The CDR3 loop is CASTRASGPYEQYF. In DNA, the CDR3 is TGTGCCAGCACCAGGGCTAGCGGACCCTACGAGCAGTACTTC.